Detailed here is one T cell receptor (beta chain). Its specificity is not known. These data come from a study of cytomegalovirus exposure and HLA in healthy donors. About the study: Genotyping of 400 or so donors showed that roughly 80% belonged to the Caucasian-associated ancestry cluster. Study results and caveats: Within an earlier analysis, most TCR beta V segments proved productive either about 90% or about 30% of the time. 164 TCR beta chains were listed as cytomegalovirus-associated. A later analysis linked a missense variant in DCLRE1C to the trimming of TCR beta V and J genes.

13 Jbeta primers and 60 Vbeta primers were used for the PCR. TCRdb's copy holds only in-frame clones and misses some; the assay was immunoSEQ multiplex PCR. This sample has fewer than 250,000 clones; roughly 77% occur once, and the top ten carry around 3.3%. This clonotype was obtained from a woman aged 25 to 39 in good health and CMV-seropositive. The source material was PBMCs.

The CDR3 protein is CASSPTPVTSGVPYEQYF. The CDR3 nucleotides read TGTGCCAGCAGTCCCACCCCCGTGACTAGCGGGGTCCCCTACGAGCAGTACTTC. V is TRBV27 and J is TRBJ2-7, with 11 bases matching TRBD2. This CDR3 has 18 residues. The V gene's germline CDR1 is MNHEY and CDR2 SMNVEV (reference sequence). J lost 2 bases, V lost 5 bases, and 14 bases had no gene match.